These 28 T cell receptor beta chains share one sample of origin, sequenced in a study of blood T cell repertoires in COVID-19. Measured with immunoSEQ multiplex PCR; TCRdb has only the in-frame clones, and not every one. The sample lists tens of thousands of clones, approximately 87% occurring once. Sequenced material: peripheral blood. These TCRs come from a human donor in a cohort sampled during active COVID-19.

The rearrangement joins TRBV6-6 to TRBJ1-4; the D gene is possibly TRBD1 (6 bases). CDR3 length: 14 amino acids. Germline CDR1 is MNHNY and CDR2 is SVGAGI (reference sequence). Deletions cut 0 bases from V and 6 bases from J, with 8 bases between. The DNA of the CDR3 is TGTGCCAGCAGTTACTCGGCAGGGGATGAAAAACTGTTTTTT. Amino acid sequence: CASSYSAGDEKLFF.

J is TRBJ2-1 and V is TRBV20-1; 7 nucleotides match TRBD2. The CDR3 totals 11 residues. Trimming cost V 8 bases and J 4 bases; bases outside gene matches: 2. Germline V CDR1 and CDR2: DFQATT, SNEGSKA (reference sequence). The CDR3 bases are TGCAGTATCGGGGGGTACAATGAGCAGTTCTTC. Residues: CSIGGYNEQFF.

The V and J genes are TRBV4-3 and TRBJ1-2; weak D call: TRBD1 (6 bases). Trimming left V 0 bases short and J 3 bases short, with 8 bases between. CDR1 LGHNA and CDR2 YSLEER come from the germline V gene. This CDR3 region has 14 residues. As DNA, the CDR3 is TGCGCCAGCAGCCAAGAGTACAGGGACTATGGCTACACCTTC. As protein: CASSQEYRDYGYTF.

V and J are TRBV5-1 and TRBJ1-1; the D gene is possibly TRBD1 (5 bases). CDR1 is SGHRS and CDR2 is YFSETQ in the germline V gene. Between the trimmed V and J ends, which lost 2 bases and 1 base, there was a span of 6 bases. The CDR3 sequence is 13 residues long. In DNA form, the CDR3 reads TGCGCCAGCAGCTTACAGGAGAACACTGAAGCTTTCTTT. This encodes CASSLQENTEAFF.

The chain employs TRBV5-1 and TRBJ2-2, with 7 bases identical to TRBD1. Germline V CDR1 and CDR2: SGHRS, YFSETQ. With 0 bases clipped from V and 2 bases from J, the junction kept 1 base outside the gene matches. This CDR3 is 15 amino acids long. The CDR3 protein is CASSLVGGNTGELFF. The CDR3 coding sequence is TGCGCCAGCAGCTTGGTAGGGGGCAACACCGGGGAGCTGTTTTTT.

This clone was counted a single time. The same CDR3 also results from other DNA sequences found in this sample. The chain carries TRBV5-1 and TRBJ2-3, with 7 bases lining up with TRBD1. Germline loops: CDR1 SGHRS, CDR2 YFSETQ. V was pared by 4 bases and J by 1 base, with 6 bases of the junction left unmatched. CDR3 length equals 15 residues. The CDR3 loop is CASSLDRVGTDTQYF. For the CDR3, the DNA is TGCGCCAGCAGCCTAGACAGGGTCGGCACAGATACGCAGTATTTT.

This chain links TRBV11-2 with TRBJ2-1; 10 bases line up with TRBD2. Germline values: CDR1 SGHAT, CDR2 FQNNGV. The trim removed 1 base at V and 1 base at J, leaving 1 base unmatched. This CDR3 has 16 residues. The CDR3, as DNA: TGTGCCAGCAGCTTAGTTAGCGGGAGGTCCTACAATGAGCAGTTCTTC. Residues: CASSLVSGRSYNEQFF.

The chain links TRBV27 to TRBJ1-1, with D possibly matching TRBD1 (6 bases). The CDR3 spans 14 residues. V was cut by 5 bases and J by 3 bases, with 13 bases left in between. Germline V gene sequence: CDR1 MNHEY, CDR2 SMNVEV (reference sequence). Here the CDR3 reads CASSPAAGDTEAFF. In DNA form, the CDR3 reads TGTGCCAGCAGTCCGGCGGCAGGGGACACTGAAGCTTTCTTT.

The CDR3 nucleotides read TGTGCCAGCAGCCAAGGTCCAGGGGAGTACAATGAGCAGTTCTTC. It translates to CASSQGPGEYNEQFF. The rearrangement links TRBV14 to TRBJ2-1; D is possibly TRBD1 (6 bases). The CDR3 has 15 amino acids. Looked up from germline, CDR1 is SGHDN and CDR2 is FVKESK. V lost 1 base to trimming and J lost 4 bases, with 11 bases between them. Full variable domain (missing parts from reference TRBV14 and TRBJ2-1): EAGVTQFPSHSVIEKGQTVTLRCDPISGHDNLYWYRRVMGKEIKFLLHFVKESKQDESGMPNNRFLAERTGGTYSTLKVQPAELEDSGVYFCASSQGPGEYNEQFFGPGTRLTVL.

In DNA form, the CDR3 reads TGTGCCAGCAGTTCCCCGATTAGCCTCACACGGTTCGGCACAGATACGCAGTATTTT. Residues: CASSSPISLTRFGTDTQYF. The V call is TRBV28, the J call TRBJ2-3, with unresolved D. Trimming removed 4 bases from V and 1 base from J, with 24 bases in between. The CDR3 is 19 amino acids. Germline V gene lookup returns CDR1 MDHEN and CDR2 SYDVKM. The entire variable domain, with the rest obtained from reference TRBV28 and TRBJ2-3, is as follows: DVKVTQSSRYLVKRTGEKVFLECVQDMDHENMFWYRQDPGLGLRLIYFSYDVKMKEKGDIPEGYSVSREKKERFSLILESASTNQTSMYLCASSSPISLTRFGTDTQYFGPGTRLTVL.

The count of this clone is one. The rearrangement links TRBV4-1 to TRBJ2-1; 11 bases fit TRBD1. The V gene's germline CDR1 is MGHRA and CDR2 YSYEKL. V lost 2 bases, J lost 4 bases, and 1 base stayed unmatched. This CDR3 spans 15 amino acids. The chain's CDR3 is CASSQRDRGYNEQFF. The CDR3 DNA reads as TGCGCCAGCAGCCAACGGGACAGGGGGTACAATGAGCAGTTCTTC.

The DNA for the CDR3 is TGTGCCAGCTCACCGGAGGGCTCCGCAGAGACCCAGTACTTC. The encoded protein is CASSPEGSAETQYF. This rearrangement joins TRBV18 to TRBJ2-5; maybe TRBD2 (6 bases). Trimming took 3 bases from V and 4 from J, leaving 12 bases between them. CDR1 KGHSH and CDR2 LQKENI come from the germline V gene. This CDR3 has 14 amino acids.

V gene TRBV28 combines with J gene TRBJ1-2, with a possible D match to TRBD1 (5 bases). This CDR3 has 13 residues. The germline gives CDR1 MDHEN, CDR2 SYDVKM. Trimming took 3 bases from V and 3 from J, leaving 8 bases between them. In DNA form, the CDR3 reads TGTGCCAGCAGTTTGGGGGGGGACTATGGCTACACCTTC. It is translated as CASSLGGDYGYTF.

The chain links TRBV5-1 to TRBJ1-5; TRBD1 is a possible D gene (6 bases). This CDR3 is built from 13 residues. Germline values: CDR1 SGHRS, CDR2 YFSETQ. Trimming left V 4 bases short and J 5 bases short, with 10 bases between. CDR3 protein: CASSGGADQPQHF. The DNA of the CDR3 is TGCGCCAGCAGCGGGGGGGCCGATCAGCCCCAGCATTTT.

This chain uses TRBV14 with TRBJ1-2, with a weak D call TRBD1 (6 bases). Between the trimmed V and J ends, which lost 3 bases and 1 base, there was a span of 12 bases. CDR3 size: 15 residues. The germline V gene encodes CDR1 SGHDN and CDR2 FVKESK. CDR3 coding DNA: TGTGCCAGCAGCCATCTACGGGACATTAACTATGGCTACACCTTC. Its translation: CASSHLRDINYGYTF.

In its sample, this clone was seen once. The V gene is TRBV6-6, the J gene TRBJ2-3; 9 bases are shared with TRBD2. The CDR3 is 15 amino acids. The V and J ends lost 6 bases and 6 bases, in that order; junction bases with no gene match: 10. CDR1 is MNHNY and CDR2 is SVGAGI in the germline V gene (reference sequence). The CDR3 DNA follows: TGTGCCAGCAGGGATAGCGGGAGTCGGCAGGATACGCAGTATTTT. This sequence encodes CASRDSGSRQDTQYF.

This clone was seen only once. This sequence joins TRBV7-3 and TRBJ2-1; unclear D gene. The length of the CDR3 is 15 residues. CDR1 and CDR2 (germline): SGHTA, FQGTGA. The V and J ends lost 2 bases and 1 base respectively, with 9 bases between them. The CDR3 loop is CASSLEQQSYNEQFF. As DNA, the CDR3 is TGTGCCAGCAGCTTAGAGCAACAGTCCTACAATGAGCAGTTCTTC.

The chain recombines TRBV7-9 with TRBJ2-2, with TRBD1 identical over 8 bases. The CDR3 runs 15 residues. Germline V gene lookup returns CDR1 SEHNR and CDR2 FQNEAQ (reference sequence). The J segment lost 0 bases and the V segment lost 5 bases, leaving 2 bases of the junction unmatched. The CDR3 loop is CASSRGQANTGELFF. CDR3 DNA: TGTGCCAGCAGCAGGGGACAGGCGAACACCGGGGAGCTGTTTTTT.

The CDR3 sequence is CASSSGGREYQPQHF. As DNA, the CDR3 is TGTGCCAGCAGTTCCGGGGGAAGGGAATATCAGCCCCAGCATTTT. V usage is TRBV28 and J usage is TRBJ1-5, with D tentatively TRBD1 (5 bases). The CDR3 consists of 15 residues. Germline CDR1 MDHEN, CDR2 SYDVKM. V lost 4 bases and J 5 bases, leaving 15 bases between the germline ends. The full variable domain, completed using reference TRBV28 and TRBJ1-5, is DVKVTQSSRYLVKRTGEKVFLECVQDMDHENMFWYRQDPGLGLRLIYFSYDVKMKEKGDIPEGYSVSREKKERFSLILESASTNQTSMYLCASSSGGREYQPQHFGDGTRLSIL.

V usage is TRBV24-1 and J usage is TRBJ2-6, with D possibly matching TRBD2 (6 bases). CDR3 length: 15 amino acids. Trimming pared 6 bases from V and 2 bases from J, leaving 10 bases between. Germline CDR1 is KGHDR and CDR2 is SFDVKD. CDR3 in amino acids: CATSPGVAGANVLTF. CDR3 sequence (DNA): TGTGCCACCAGTCCGGGGGTTGCTGGGGCCAACGTCCTGACTTTC.

This clone has just one count. The chain employs TRBV12-5 and TRBJ2-1; 10 bases align to TRBD2. With 10 bases clipped from V and 4 bases from J, the junction kept 7 bases outside the gene matches. The CDR3 extends over 14 amino acids. CDR1 is LGHNT and CDR2 is FRNRAP in the germline V gene. Written as DNA, the CDR3 is TGTGCTACCTCTAGCGGGGGTATTTACAATGAGCAGTTCTTC. Amino acid sequence: CATSSGGIYNEQFF. Variable domain in full (rest from reference TRBV12-5 and TRBJ2-1): DARVTQTPRHKVTEMGQEVTMRCQPILGHNTVFWYRQTMMQGLELLAYFRNRAPLDDSGMPKDRFSAEMPDATLATLKIQPSEPRDSAVYFCATSSGGIYNEQFFGPGTRLTVL.

For the CDR3, the DNA is TGTGCCAGCAGCCTCTGGACAGATTCTAATGAAAAACTGTTTTTT. The encoded protein is CASSLWTDSNEKLFF. This chain connects TRBV3-1 (or the pseudogene TRBV3-2) to TRBJ1-4; perhaps TRBD1 as D (6 bases). Germline values: CDR1 LGHDT, CDR2 YNNKEL (reference sequence). CDR3 length equals 15 residues. V lost 4 bases, J lost 3 bases, and 12 bases lay in between.

The rearrangement joins TRBV7-9 to TRBJ2-5; TRBD2 agrees at 12 bases. The CDR3 is made up of 16 amino acids. Germline assignment: CDR1 SEHNR and CDR2 FQNEAQ (reference sequence). J was trimmed by 1 base and V by 4 bases; bases with no gene match: 4. The CDR3 reads CASSSLAGGGQETQYF. CDR3 bases: TGTGCCAGCAGCTCTCTAGCGGGAGGGGGCCAAGAGACCCAGTACTTC. The full variable domain, in which reference TRBV7-9 and TRBJ2-5 provide the parts outside the CDR3, is DTGVSQNPRHKITKRGQNVTFRCDPISEHNRLYWYRQTLGQGPEFLTYFQNEAQLEKSRLLSDRFSAERPKGSFSTLEIQRTEQGDSAMYLCASSSLAGGGQETQYFGPGTRLLVL.

This clone has only one observation. The rearrangement uses TRBV18 and TRBJ2-7, with D tentatively TRBD1 (5 bases). V was clipped by 2 bases and J by 3 bases, with 11 bases between them. The CDR3 contains 14 residues. The germline gives CDR1 KGHSH, CDR2 LQKENI. The CDR3 DNA follows: TGTGCCAGCTCACCAGGCAGGGATTTCTACGAGCAGTACTTC. This encodes CASSPGRDFYEQYF.

The J gene is TRBJ2-5, the V gene TRBV5-6, with 7 bases aligning to TRBD2. Trimming removed 3 bases from V and 9 bases from J; junction bases left unmatched: 14. The CDR3 extends over 15 amino acids. Germline CDR1 SGHDT, CDR2 YYEEEE. As DNA, the CDR3 is TGTGCCAGCAGCTCGAACACCGGGAGCGGGGTGTCCCAGTACTTC. It codes for CASSSNTGSGVSQYF.

This clone has just one count. This chain joins TRBV2 and TRBJ1-6; 8 bases fit TRBD1. Per germline, CDR1 SNHLY and CDR2 FYNNEI. Germline trimming cut 4 bases from V and 0 bases from J; bases unmatched to any gene: 8. The CDR3 loop spans 18 amino acids. DNA for the CDR3: TGTGCCAGCAGTGGATCCAGGGGGCAGAGCTCCTATAATTCACCCCTCCACTTT. Translation: CASSGSRGQSSYNSPLHF.

This clone was detected only a few times. CDR3 bases: TGTGCCAGCAGCTTAAAGACGACAGTCTCTGGAAACACCATATATTTT. Residues: CASSLKTTVSGNTIYF. The V call is TRBV7-9, the J call TRBJ1-3; D perhaps matches TRBD1 (5 bases). Between the trimmed V and J ends, which lost 2 bases and 0 bases, there was a span of 11 bases. The germline gives CDR1 SEHNR, CDR2 FQNEAQ (reference sequence). The length of the CDR3 is 16 residues.

The gene calls are TRBV5-4 and TRBJ1-1, with 8 bases fitting TRBD1. This CDR3 region has 14 residues. The V gene's germline CDR1 is SGHNT and CDR2 YYREEE (reference sequence). V was clipped by 1 base and J by 3 bases; unmatched bases: 2. CDR3 in amino acids: CASSLRDRHTEAFF. CDR3 DNA: TGTGCCAGCAGCTTGAGGGACAGGCACACTGAAGCTTTCTTT. The variable domain in full, completed from reference TRBV5-4 and TRBJ1-1, reads ETGVTQSPTHLIKTRGQQVTLRCSSQSGHNTVSWYQQALGQGPQFIFQYYREEENGRGNFPPRFSGLQFPNYSSELNVNALELDDSALYLCASSLRDRHTEAFFGQGTRLTVV.